This T cell receptor beta chain was obtained from a study of PD-1 blockade in classical Hodgkin lymphoma. Points on this clone: Its antigen is not identified.

Data came from immunoSEQ multiplex PCR; TCRdb stores just in-frame clones and leaves some out. The sample yields about 12,000 clones, 92% seen once. Each of the patients experienced relapse following autologous stem cell transplantation, and their brentuximab vedotin exposure differed. When best responses were assessed, they were complete response, partial response or progressive disease. Per germline, CDR1 SNHLY and CDR2 FYNNEI. CDR3 length: 16 residues. After removal of 7 bases from V and 8 bases from J, the junction contained 14 bases not matched to a gene. Whole-study findings and limits: Diminished baseline TCR diversity has been reported in newly diagnosed patients relative to healthy donors. Those achieving complete response showed baseline diversity like newly diagnosed patients. There remain no defined causes for the repertoire differences, which possibly reflect disease activity or prior therapy.

The gene calls are TRBV2 and TRBJ2-2; 9 positions match TRBD2. The sequence was collected from a human donor with classical Hodgkin lymphoma. The specimen comprised peripheral blood mononuclear cells (PBMCs), sampled at baseline. The CDR3 sequence is CASKVGLAGPEGELFF. For the CDR3, the DNA is TGTGCCAGCAAGGTCGGCCTAGCGGGGCCTGAGGGGGAGCTGTTTTTT.